Following are 3 T cell receptor beta chains from one sample sequenced in a study of cytomegalovirus exposure and HLA in healthy donors. The PCR ran on 60 Vbeta and 13 Jbeta primers. TCRdb keeps only in-frame clones here, not all; method: immunoSEQ multiplex PCR. The table has 60,000 to 70,000 clones, over 75% seen once. Sequences were obtained from PBMCs. All receptors derive from a man aged 35-49 years in good health and CMV-seronegative.

This chain links TRBV18 with TRBJ1-2; D is ambiguous. The V gene lost 2 bases and the J gene lost 4 bases, with 11 bases spanning the gap. Germline CDR1 reads KGHSH; CDR2 reads LQKENI. The CDR3 is 14 amino acids. This CDR3 is CASSPGRGTYGYTF. CDR3 DNA: TGTGCCAGCTCACCAGGGCGGGGAACCTATGGCTACACCTTC.

This chain links TRBV19 with TRBJ2-2; D is possibly TRBD1 (5 bases). This CDR3 comprises 18 residues. Germline CDR1 is LNHDA and CDR2 is SQIVND (reference sequence). V was cut by 4 bases and J by 1 base, with 19 bases left in between. The CDR3 is CASSRKEKTVMNTGELFF. The CDR3 bases are TGTGCCAGTAGTAGAAAAGAGAAGACAGTGATGAACACCGGGGAGCTGTTTTTT.

This rearrangement joins TRBV7-9 to TRBJ1-1; 10 bases match TRBD1. The germline gives CDR1 SEHNR, CDR2 FQNEAQ (reference sequence). The length of the CDR3 is 17 residues. Trimming removed 4 bases from V and 3 bases from J; junction bases left unmatched: 11. DNA of the CDR3: TGTGCCAGCAGCTCGACCATAAGGACAGGGGGGTACACTGAAGCTTTCTTT. Protein: CASSSTIRTGGYTEAFF.